The entry below describes one TCR beta chain. The antigen remains undetermined. In the same sample, other DNA sequences code for this CDR3. Trimming took off 5 bases at V and 4 bases at J, with 11 bases between the two ends. The CDR3 is made up of 13 amino acids. Germline V CDR1 and CDR2: LNHNV, YYDKDF (reference sequence). This PCR relied on a set of 60 Vbeta primers and 13 Jbeta primers. Clones were sequenced by immunoSEQ multiplex PCR, and TCRdb holds only the in-frame ones, with some missing. Among roughly 100,000 clones listed, around 79% were seen once. The entry originates in a study of cytomegalovirus exposure and HLA in healthy donors. General study points: Later on, a genetic analysis was performed. It linked a missense variant in DCLRE1C with V- and J-gene trimming of TCR beta. Presence/absence analyses treated sequencing depth as roughly uniform across donors. Most subjects had HLA-A and HLA-B alleles reportedly predicted accurately by TCR beta sequences. Cytomegalovirus-associated status was assigned to about 180 TCR beta chains.

The sequence came from a woman aged 40 to 55 in good health and CMV-seronegative. Sequenced input: PBMCs. This sequence joins TRBV15 and TRBJ1-1; D unclear. CDR3 sequence: CATSRSRVTEAFF. In nucleotides, the CDR3 is TGTGCCACCAGCCGCTCACGCGTCACTGAAGCTTTCTTT.